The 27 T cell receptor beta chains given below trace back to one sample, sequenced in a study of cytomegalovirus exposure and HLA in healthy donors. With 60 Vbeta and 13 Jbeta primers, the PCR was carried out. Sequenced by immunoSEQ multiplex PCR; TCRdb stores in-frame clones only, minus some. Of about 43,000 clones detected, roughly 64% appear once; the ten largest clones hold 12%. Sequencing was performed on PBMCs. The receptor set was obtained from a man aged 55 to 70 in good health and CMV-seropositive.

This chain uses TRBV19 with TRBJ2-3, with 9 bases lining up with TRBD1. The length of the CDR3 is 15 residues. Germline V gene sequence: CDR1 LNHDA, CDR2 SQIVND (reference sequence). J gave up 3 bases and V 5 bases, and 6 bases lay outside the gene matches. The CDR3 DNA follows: TGTGCCAGTAGTCACAGGGGGCTATTGACAGATACGCAGTATTTT. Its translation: CASSHRGLLTDTQYF.

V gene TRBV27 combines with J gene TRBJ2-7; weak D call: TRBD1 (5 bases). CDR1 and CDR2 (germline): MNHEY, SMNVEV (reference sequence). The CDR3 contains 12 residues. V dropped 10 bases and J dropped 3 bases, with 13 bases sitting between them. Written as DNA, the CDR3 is TGTGCCACAGGACACAGCCGCTACGAGCAGTACTTC. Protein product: CATGHSRYEQYF.

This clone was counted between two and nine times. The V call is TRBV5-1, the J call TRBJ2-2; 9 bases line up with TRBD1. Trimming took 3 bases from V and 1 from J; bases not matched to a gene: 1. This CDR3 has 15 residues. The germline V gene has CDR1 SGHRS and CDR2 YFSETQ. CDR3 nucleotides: TGCGCCAGCAGCTGGGGACAGGGGAACACCGGGGAGCTGTTTTTT. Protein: CASSWGQGNTGELFF.

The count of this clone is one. The CDR3 loop is CASSIGFGGRRTDTQYF. CDR3 nucleotide sequence: TGTGCCAGTAGTATCGGATTCGGGGGACGGAGAACAGATACGCAGTATTTT. V and J are TRBV19 and TRBJ2-3; D may be TRBD2 (6 bases). CDR1 and CDR2 (germline): LNHDA, SQIVND (reference sequence). V lost 3 bases to trimming and J lost 3 bases, with 19 bases between them. CDR3 length: 17 amino acids.

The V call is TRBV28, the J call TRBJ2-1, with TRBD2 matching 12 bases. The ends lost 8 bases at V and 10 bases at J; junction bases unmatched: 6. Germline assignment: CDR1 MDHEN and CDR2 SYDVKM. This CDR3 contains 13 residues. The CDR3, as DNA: TGTGCCAGCCTGGCGCTAGCGGGAGGGGAGCAGTTCTTC. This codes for CASLALAGGEQFF.

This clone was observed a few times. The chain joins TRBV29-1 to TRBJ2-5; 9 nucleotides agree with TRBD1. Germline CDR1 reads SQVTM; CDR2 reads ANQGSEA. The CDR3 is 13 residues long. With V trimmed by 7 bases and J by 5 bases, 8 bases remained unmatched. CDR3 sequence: CSAYRGQQETQYF. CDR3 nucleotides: TGCAGCGCGTACAGGGGGCAGCAGGAGACCCAGTACTTC.

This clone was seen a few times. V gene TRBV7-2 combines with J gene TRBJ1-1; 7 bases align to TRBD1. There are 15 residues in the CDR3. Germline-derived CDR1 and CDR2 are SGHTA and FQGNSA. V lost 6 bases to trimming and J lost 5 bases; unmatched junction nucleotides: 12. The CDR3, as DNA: TGTGCCAGCAGTCGAATTCCGACAGGGTGGACTGAAGCTTTCTTT. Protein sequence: CASSRIPTGWTEAFF.

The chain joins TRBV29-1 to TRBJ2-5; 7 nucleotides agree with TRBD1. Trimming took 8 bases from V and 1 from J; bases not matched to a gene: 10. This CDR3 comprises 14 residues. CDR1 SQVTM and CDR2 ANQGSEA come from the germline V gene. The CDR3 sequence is CSTQLGTAQETQYF. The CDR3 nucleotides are TGCAGCACGCAACTGGGGACAGCCCAAGAGACCCAGTACTTC.

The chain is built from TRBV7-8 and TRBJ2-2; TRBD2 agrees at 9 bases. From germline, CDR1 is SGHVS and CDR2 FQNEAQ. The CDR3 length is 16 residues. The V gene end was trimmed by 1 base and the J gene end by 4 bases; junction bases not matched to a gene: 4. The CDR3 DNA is TGTGCCAGCAGCTTAGAACGACTAGCGGTCACCGGGGAGCTGTTTTTT. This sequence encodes CASSLERLAVTGELFF.

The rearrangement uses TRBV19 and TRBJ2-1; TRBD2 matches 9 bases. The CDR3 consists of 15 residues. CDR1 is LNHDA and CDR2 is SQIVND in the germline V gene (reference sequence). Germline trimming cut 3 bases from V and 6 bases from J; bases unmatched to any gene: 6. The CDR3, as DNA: TGTGCCAGTAGTATTTTAGCGGGAGACCGCAATGAGCAGTTCTTC. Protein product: CASSILAGDRNEQFF.

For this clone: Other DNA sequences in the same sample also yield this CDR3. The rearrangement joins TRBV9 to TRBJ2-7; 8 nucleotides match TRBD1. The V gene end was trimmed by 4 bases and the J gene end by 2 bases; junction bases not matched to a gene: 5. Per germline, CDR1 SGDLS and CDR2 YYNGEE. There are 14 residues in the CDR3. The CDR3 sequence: CASSPGQGAYEQYF. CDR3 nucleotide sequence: TGTGCCAGCAGCCCCGGACAGGGCGCCTACGAGCAGTACTTC.

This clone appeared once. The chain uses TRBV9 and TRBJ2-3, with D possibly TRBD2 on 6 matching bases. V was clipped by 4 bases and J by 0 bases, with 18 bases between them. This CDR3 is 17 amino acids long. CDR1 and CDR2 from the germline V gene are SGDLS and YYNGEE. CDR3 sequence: CASSPDGGYWSTDTQYF. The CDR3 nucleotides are TGTGCCAGCAGCCCAGATGGGGGGTATTGGAGCACAGATACGCAGTATTTT.

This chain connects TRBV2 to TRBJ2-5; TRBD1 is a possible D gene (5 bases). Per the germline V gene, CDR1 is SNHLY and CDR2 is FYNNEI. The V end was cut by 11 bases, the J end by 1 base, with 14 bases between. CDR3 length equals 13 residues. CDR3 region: CALGGQGQETQYF. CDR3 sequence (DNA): TGTGCCTTAGGCGGTCAGGGCCAAGAGACCCAGTACTTC. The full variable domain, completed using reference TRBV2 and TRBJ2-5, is EPEVTQTPSHQVTQMGQEVILRCVPISNHLYFYWYRQILGQKVEFLVSFYNNEISEKSEIFDDQFSVERPDGSNFTLKIRSTKLEDSAMYFCALGGQGQETQYFGPGTRLLVL.

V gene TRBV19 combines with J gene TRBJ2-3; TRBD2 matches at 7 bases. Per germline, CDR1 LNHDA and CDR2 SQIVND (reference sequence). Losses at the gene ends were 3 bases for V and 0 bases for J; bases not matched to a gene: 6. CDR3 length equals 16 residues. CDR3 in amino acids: CASSMGLPTSTDTQYF. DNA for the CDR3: TGTGCCAGTAGTATGGGACTACCTACTAGCACAGATACGCAGTATTTT.

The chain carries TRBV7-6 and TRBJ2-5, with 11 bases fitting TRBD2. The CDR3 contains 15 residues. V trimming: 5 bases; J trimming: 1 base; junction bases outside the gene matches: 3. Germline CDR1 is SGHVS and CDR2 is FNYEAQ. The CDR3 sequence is CASSPGLAAQETQYF. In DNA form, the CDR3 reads TGTGCCAGCAGCCCGGGACTAGCGGCCCAAGAGACCCAGTACTTC.

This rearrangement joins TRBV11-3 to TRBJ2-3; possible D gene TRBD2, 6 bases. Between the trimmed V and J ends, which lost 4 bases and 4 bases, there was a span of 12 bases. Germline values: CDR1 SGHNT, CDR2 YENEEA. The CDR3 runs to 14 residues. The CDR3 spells CASSSTRGSDTQYF. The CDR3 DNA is TGTGCCAGCAGCTCGACTAGAGGTTCAGATACGCAGTATTTT.

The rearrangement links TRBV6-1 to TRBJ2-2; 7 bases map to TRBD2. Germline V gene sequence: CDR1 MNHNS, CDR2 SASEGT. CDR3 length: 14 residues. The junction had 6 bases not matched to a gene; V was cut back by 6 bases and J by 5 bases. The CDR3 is CASRTSFQTGELFF. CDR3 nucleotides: TGTGCCAGCAGGACTAGCTTCCAGACCGGGGAGCTGTTTTTT.

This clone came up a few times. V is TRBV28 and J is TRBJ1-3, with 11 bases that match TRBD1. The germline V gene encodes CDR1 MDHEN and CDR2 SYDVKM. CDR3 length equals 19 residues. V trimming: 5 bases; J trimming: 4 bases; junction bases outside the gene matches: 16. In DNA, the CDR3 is TGTGCCAGCAGTCAGTTATTTTCAAAAAGGACAGGGGGCGGAAACACCATATATTTT. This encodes CASSQLFSKRTGGGNTIYF. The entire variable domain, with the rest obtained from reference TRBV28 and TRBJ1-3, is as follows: DVKVTQSSRYLVKRTGEKVFLECVQDMDHENMFWYRQDPGLGLRLIYFSYDVKMKEKGDIPEGYSVSREKKERFSLILESASTNQTSMYLCASSQLFSKRTGGGNTIYFGEGSWLTVV.

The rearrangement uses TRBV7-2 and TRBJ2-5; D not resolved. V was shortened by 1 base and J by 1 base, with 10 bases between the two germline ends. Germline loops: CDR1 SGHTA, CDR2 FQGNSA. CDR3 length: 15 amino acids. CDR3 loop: CASSLELASQETQYF. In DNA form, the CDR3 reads TGTGCCAGCAGCTTAGAGTTGGCTAGCCAAGAGACCCAGTACTTC. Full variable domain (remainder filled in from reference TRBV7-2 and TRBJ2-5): GAGVSQSPSNKVTEKGKDVELRCDPISGHTALYWYRQSLGQGLEFLIYFQGNSAPDKSGLPSDRFSAERTGGSVSTLTIQRTQQEDSAVYLCASSLELASQETQYFGPGTRLLVL.

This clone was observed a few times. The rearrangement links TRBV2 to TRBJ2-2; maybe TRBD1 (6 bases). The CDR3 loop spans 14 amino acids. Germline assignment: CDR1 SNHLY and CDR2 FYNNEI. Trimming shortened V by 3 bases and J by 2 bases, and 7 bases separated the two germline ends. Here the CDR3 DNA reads TGTGCCAGCAGTGAGGGGGCCAACACCGGGGAGCTGTTTTTT. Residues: CASSEGANTGELFF.

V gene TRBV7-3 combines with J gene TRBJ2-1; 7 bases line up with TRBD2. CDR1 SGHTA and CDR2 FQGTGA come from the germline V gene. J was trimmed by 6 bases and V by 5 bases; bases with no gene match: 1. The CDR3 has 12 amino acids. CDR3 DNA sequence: TGTGCCAGCAGCCCGGGGGGCAATGAGCAGTTCTTC. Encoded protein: CASSPGGNEQFF.

CDR3 bases: TGTGCCTGGAGCGCCAGACGACAGGGGGCAGGGAGCAATCAGCCCCAGCATTTT. This translates into CAWSARRQGAGSNQPQHF. The V call is TRBV30, the J call TRBJ1-5; 10 bases match TRBD1. Looked up from germline, CDR1 is GTSNPN and CDR2 is SVGIG (reference sequence). Trimming at V came to 3 bases and at J to 1 base, leaving 12 bases not matched to a gene. This CDR3 spans 18 amino acids.

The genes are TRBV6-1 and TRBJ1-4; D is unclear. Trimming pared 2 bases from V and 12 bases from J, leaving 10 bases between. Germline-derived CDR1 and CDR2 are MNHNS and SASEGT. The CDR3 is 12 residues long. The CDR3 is CASSELPVQLFF. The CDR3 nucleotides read TGTGCCAGCAGTGAACTACCTGTCCAACTGTTTTTT.

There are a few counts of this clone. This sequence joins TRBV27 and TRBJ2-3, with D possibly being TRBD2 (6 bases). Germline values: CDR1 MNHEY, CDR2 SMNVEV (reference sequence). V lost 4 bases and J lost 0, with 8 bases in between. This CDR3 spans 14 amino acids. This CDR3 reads CASSSGTSTDTQYF. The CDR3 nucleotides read TGTGCCAGCAGTTCCGGGACTAGCACAGATACGCAGTATTTT.

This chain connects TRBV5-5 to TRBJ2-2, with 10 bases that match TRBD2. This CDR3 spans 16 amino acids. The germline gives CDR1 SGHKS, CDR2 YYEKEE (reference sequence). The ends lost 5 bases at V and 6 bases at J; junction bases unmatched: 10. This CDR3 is CASSFLAGVFSGELFF. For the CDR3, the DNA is TGTGCCAGCAGTTTCCTAGCGGGAGTCTTTTCCGGGGAGCTGTTTTTT. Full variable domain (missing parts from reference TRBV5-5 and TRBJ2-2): DAGVTQSPTHLIKTRGQQVTLRCSPISGHKSVSWYQQVLGQGPQFIFQYYEKEERGRGNFPDRFSARQFPNYSSELNVNALLLGDSALYLCASSFLAGVFSGELFFGEGSRLTVL.

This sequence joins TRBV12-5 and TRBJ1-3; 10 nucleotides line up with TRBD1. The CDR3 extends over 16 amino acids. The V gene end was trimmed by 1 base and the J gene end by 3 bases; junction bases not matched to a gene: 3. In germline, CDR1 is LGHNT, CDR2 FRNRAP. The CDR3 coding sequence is TGTGCTAGTGGTTTGGGACAGGGGGCGCGTGGAAACACCATATATTTT. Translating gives CASGLGQGARGNTIYF.

CDR3 DNA sequence: TGTGCCAGTAGTATAGGCGCGAGCAATCAGCCCCAGCATTTT. Translated: CASSIGASNQPQHF. V and J are TRBV19 and TRBJ1-5; D uncertain. The CDR3 runs 14 residues. V gave up 1 base and J gave up 1 base, with 5 bases separating them. Germline CDR1 reads LNHDA; CDR2 reads SQIVND (reference sequence).